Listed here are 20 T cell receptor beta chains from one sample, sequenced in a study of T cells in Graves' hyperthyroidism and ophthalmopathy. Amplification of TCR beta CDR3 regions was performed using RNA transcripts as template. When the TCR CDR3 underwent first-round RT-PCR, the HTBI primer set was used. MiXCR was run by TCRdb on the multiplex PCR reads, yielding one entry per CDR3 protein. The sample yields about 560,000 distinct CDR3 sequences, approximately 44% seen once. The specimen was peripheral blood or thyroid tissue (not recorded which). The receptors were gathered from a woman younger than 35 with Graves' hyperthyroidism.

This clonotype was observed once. The CDR3 bases are TGTGCCAGCGGGGGGGTTAACTATGGCTACACCTTC. Protein: CASGGVNYGYTF. This rearrangement joins TRBV19 to TRBJ1-2; a weak D match, TRBD1 (5 bases). Trimming shortened V by 9 bases and J by 1 base, and 9 bases separated the two germline ends. The CDR3 has 12 amino acids. Germline V gives CDR1 LNHDA, CDR2 SQIVND (reference sequence).

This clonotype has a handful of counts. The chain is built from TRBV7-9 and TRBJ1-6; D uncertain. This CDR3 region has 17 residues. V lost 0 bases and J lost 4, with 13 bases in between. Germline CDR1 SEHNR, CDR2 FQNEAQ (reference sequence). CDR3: CASSLAPREIYNSPLHF. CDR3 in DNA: TGTGCCAGCAGCTTAGCTCCGCGGGAAATTTATAATTCACCCCTCCACTTT.

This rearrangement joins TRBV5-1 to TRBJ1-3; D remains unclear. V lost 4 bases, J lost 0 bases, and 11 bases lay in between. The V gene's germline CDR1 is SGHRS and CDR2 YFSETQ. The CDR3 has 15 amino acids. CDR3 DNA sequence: TGCGCCAGCAGCCAACCCAGGCACTCTGGAAACACCATATATTTT. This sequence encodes CASSQPRHSGNTIYF.

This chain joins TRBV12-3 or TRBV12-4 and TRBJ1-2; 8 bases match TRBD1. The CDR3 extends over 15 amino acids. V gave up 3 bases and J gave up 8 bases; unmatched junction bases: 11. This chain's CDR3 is CASSFPTGGKTGYTF. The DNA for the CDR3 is TGTGCCAGCAGTTTCCCCACAGGGGGTAAGACGGGCTACACCTTC.

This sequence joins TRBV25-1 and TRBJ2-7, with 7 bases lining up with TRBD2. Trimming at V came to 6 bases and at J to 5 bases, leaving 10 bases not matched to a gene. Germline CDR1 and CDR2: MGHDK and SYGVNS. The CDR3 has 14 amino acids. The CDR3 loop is CASSRLAGGDEQYF. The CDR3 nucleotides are TGTGCCAGCAGCCGACTAGCCGGAGGGGACGAGCAGTACTTC.

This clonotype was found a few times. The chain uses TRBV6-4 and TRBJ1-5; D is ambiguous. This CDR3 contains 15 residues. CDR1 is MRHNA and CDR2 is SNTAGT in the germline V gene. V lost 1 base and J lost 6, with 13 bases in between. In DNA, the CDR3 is TGTGCCAGCAGTGACTGGGTCGCGGCGGCTCAGCCCCAGCATTTT. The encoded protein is CASSDWVAAAQPQHF.

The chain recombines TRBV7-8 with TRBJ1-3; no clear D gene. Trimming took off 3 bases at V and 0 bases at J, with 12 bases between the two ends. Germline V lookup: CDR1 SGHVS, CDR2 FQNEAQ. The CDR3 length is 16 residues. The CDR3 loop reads CASSFVRSLSGNTIYF. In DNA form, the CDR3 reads TGTGCCAGCAGCTTCGTCCGGTCCCTCTCTGGAAACACCATATATTTT.

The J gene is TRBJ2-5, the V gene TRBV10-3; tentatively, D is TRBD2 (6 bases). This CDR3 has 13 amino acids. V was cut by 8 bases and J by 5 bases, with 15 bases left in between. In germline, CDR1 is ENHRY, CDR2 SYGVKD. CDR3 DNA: TGTGCCATCCACGGGAGTAGTAAGGAGACCCAGTACTTC. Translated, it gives CAIHGSSKETQYF.

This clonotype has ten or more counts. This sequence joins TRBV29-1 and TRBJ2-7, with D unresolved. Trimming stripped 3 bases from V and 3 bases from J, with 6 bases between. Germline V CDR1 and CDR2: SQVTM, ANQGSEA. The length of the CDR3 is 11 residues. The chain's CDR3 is CSVEKGYEQYF. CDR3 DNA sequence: TGCAGCGTTGAGAAGGGCTACGAGCAGTACTTC.

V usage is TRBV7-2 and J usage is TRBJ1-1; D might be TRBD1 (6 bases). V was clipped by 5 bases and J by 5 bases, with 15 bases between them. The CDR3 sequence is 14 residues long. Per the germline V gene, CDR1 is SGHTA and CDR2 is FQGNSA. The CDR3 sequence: CASSIRGAETEAFF. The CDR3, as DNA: TGTGCCAGCAGCATAAGGGGGGCGGAGACTGAAGCTTTCTTT.

In nucleotides, the CDR3 is TGTGCCAGCAGCGGTACAGGGGGCTACTATGGCTACACCTTC. The encoded protein is CASSGTGGYYGYTF. The V gene is TRBV7-8, the J gene TRBJ1-2, with 9 nucleotides matching TRBD1. CDR1 and CDR2 (germline): SGHVS, FQNEAQ. The ends lost 5 bases at V and 3 bases at J; junction bases unmatched: 4. This CDR3 region has 14 residues.

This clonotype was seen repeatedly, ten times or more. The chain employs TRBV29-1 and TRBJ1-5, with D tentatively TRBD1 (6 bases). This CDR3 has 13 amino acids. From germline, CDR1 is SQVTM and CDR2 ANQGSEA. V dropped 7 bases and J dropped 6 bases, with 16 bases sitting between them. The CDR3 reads CSAREGEGQPQHF. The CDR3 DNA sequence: TGCAGCGCCCGGGAGGGGGAGGGTCAGCCCCAGCATTTT.

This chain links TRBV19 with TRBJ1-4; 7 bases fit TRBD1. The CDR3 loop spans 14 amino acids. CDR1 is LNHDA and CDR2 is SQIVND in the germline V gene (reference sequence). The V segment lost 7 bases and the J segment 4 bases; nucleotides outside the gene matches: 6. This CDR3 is CASTRQGVNEKLFF. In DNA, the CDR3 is TGTGCCAGTACCCGACAGGGTGTTAATGAAAAACTGTTTTTT.

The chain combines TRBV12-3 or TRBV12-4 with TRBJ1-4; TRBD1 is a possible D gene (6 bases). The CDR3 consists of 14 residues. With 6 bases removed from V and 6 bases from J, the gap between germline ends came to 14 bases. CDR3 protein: CASRFSYRDEKLFF. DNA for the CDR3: TGTGCCAGCAGATTCTCGTACAGGGATGAAAAACTGTTTTTT.

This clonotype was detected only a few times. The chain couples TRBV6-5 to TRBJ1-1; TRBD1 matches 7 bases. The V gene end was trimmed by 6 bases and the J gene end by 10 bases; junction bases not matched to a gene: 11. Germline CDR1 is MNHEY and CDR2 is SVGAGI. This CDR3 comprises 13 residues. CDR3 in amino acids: CASSGLRQGRAFF. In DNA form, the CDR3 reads TGTGCCAGCAGCGGACTCCGACAGGGACGAGCTTTCTTT.

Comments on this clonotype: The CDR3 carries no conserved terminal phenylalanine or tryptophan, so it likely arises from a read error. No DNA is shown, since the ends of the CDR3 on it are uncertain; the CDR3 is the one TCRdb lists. CDR3 residues: CAASEQRD. The V call is TRBV24-1, the J call TRBJ2-5; the D segment call TRBD2 is taken from the table without a DNA check. Germline assignment: CDR1 KGHDR and CDR2 SFDVKD. The CDR3 length is 8 residues, termini included.

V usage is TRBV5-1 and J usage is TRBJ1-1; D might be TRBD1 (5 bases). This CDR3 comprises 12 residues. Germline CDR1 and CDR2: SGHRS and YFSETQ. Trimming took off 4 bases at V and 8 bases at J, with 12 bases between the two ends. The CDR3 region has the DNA TGCGCCAGCAGCGCTTTGAACAGGGAAGCTTTCTTT. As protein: CASSALNREAFF. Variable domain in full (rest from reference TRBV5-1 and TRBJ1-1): KAGVTQTPRYLIKTRGQQVTLSCSPISGHRSVSWYQQTPGQGLQFLFEYFSETQRNKGNFPGRFSGRQFSNSRSEMNVSTLELGDSALYLCASSALNREAFFGQGTRLTVV.

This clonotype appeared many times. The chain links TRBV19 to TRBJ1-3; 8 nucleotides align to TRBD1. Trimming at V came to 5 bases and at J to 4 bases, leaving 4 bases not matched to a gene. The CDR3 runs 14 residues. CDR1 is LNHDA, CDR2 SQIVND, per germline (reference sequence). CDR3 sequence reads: CASSYGTGGNTIYF. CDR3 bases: TGTGCCAGTAGTTACGGGACAGGAGGAAACACCATATATTTT.

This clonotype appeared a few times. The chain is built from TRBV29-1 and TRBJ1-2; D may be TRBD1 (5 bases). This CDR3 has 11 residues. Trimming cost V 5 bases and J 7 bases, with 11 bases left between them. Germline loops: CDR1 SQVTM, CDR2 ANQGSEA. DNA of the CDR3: TGCAGCGTTTCGACCGGGACTGGCTACACCTTC. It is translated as CSVSTGTGYTF.

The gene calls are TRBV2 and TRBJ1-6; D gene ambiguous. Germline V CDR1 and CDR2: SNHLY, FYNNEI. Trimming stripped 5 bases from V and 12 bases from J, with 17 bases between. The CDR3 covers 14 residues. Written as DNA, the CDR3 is TGTGCCAGCAGTTCCCCAGGAGAATTAATACCCCTCCACTTT. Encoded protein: CASSSPGELIPLHF.